This T cell receptor beta chain was documented in a study of cytomegalovirus exposure and HLA in healthy donors. Whole-study results and caveats: With high specificity and sensitivity, the classifier reportedly diagnosed cytomegalovirus status. Subsequent analysis found a tendency for first-cohort TCR clusters to co-occur within the 120 or so validation repertoires.

This clone has more than one count but fewer than ten. No antigen is known for it. Generated by immunoSEQ multiplex PCR, the TCRdb table keeps only in-frame clones and is missing some. The table records some 79,000 clones, over 90% of them present only once. CDR1 ENHRY and CDR2 SYGVKD come from the germline V gene. This CDR3 is built from 14 residues. V lost 2 bases and J lost 4, with 11 bases in between. Sequencing was carried out using PBMCs. The clonotype was recovered from a young woman in good health and CMV-seropositive. This rearrangement joins TRBV10-3 to TRBJ1-2; D is possibly TRBD1 (5 bases). CDR3 amino acids: CAISEQLGPYGYTF. The DNA of the CDR3 is TGTGCCATCAGTGAGCAGCTGGGGCCCTATGGCTACACCTTC.